This TCR beta chain was identified during a study of blood T cell repertoires in COVID-19. Study overall: Donors in the United States, Italy and Spain gave samples during acute or convalescent COVID-19. The cDNA or gDNA used as material had been derived from T cells, B-cell-depleted T cells, or PBMCs.

Original handling: Scientists estimated how many nucleated cells there were by amplifying reference gene primers. TCRdb keeps only in-frame clones here, not all; method: immunoSEQ multiplex PCR. V, J and clone size are those of that table, while D and trimming were read from the DNA. The sample lists 110,000 to 150,000 clones, 65% to 85% occurring once. Trimming cost V 5 bases and J 2 bases, with 9 bases left between them. The CDR3 is made up of 13 amino acids. Per germline, CDR1 MNHEY and CDR2 SMNVEV (reference sequence). The receptor's source is a human donor in a cohort sampled during active COVID-19. The chain uses TRBV27 and TRBJ1-2; D not certain. The specimen sequenced was peripheral blood. This CDR3 is CASSMTGNYGYTF. CDR3 nucleotide sequence: TGTGCCAGCAGTATGACTGGAAACTATGGCTACACCTTC.